This T cell receptor (beta chain) comes out of a study of response to subunit inactivated influenza vaccine. This clonotype was picked up a small number of times. Its antigen is unknown. MiXCR was run by TCRdb on the RT-PCR reads, yielding one entry per CDR3 protein. The sample has a few hundred thousand distinct CDR3 sequences, roughly 15% seen once. Germline CDR1 reads MGHRA; CDR2 reads YSYEKL. After removal of 0 bases from V and 5 bases from J, the junction contained 21 bases not matched to a gene. The CDR3 covers 20 residues. Study conclusions and caveats: Seasonal influenza vaccination, on each occasion, was suggested by the authors to recruit few new T cells.

V is TRBV4-1 and J is TRBJ1-1, with 7 bases identical to TRBD1. This TCR was sampled from a man between 45 and 60 years old who received an inactivated influenza vaccine. The starting material was PBMCs from blood, obtained about 13 days after vaccination. The CDR3 spells CASSQEGQIQSHNWGTEAFF. DNA for the CDR3: TGCGCCAGCAGCCAAGAGGGACAGATACAATCCCACAACTGGGGGACTGAAGCTTTCTTT.